Following are 29 T cell receptor beta chains from one sample sequenced in a study of technical replicates of blood from a handful of donors. The table came from immunoSEQ multiplex PCR; TCRdb's copy has only in-frame clones and leaves some out. The table shows around 72,000 clones, with 95% to 98% occurring only once. Sequenced sample: T cells isolated from PBMCs. The receptor set was obtained from a human donor in good health.

The V call is TRBV12-2, the J call TRBJ2-1; TRBD2 is taken as the D call from the table, unchecked against the DNA. TRBV12-2 counts as a pseudogene. This CDR3 has 17 residues. The CDR3 nucleotides read TGTGCAAGTCGCTTAGATGGGCTAGCGGGAGTGCACAATGAGCAGTTCTTC. Translation gives CASRLDGLAGVHNEQFF.

This chain connects TRBV30 to TRBJ2-2; D not resolved. Trimming took 3 bases from V and 0 from J, leaving 14 bases between them. Germline V CDR1 and CDR2: GTSNPN, SVGIG (reference sequence). The CDR3 totals 16 residues. The chain's CDR3 is CAWRGLRLANTGELFF. The CDR3 bases are TGTGCCTGGAGAGGATTGCGGCTAGCGAACACCGGGGAGCTGTTTTTT. The full variable domain, its missing parts supplied by reference TRBV30 and TRBJ2-2, is SQTIHQWPATLVQPVGSPLSLECTVEGTSNPNLYWYRQAAGRGLQLLFYSVGIGQISSEVPQNLSASRPQDRQFILSSKKLLLSDSGFYLCAWRGLRLANTGELFFGEGSRLTVL.

This chain uses TRBV29-1 with TRBJ2-7, with TRBD1 matching over 8 bases. Per germline, CDR1 SQVTM and CDR2 ANQGSEA. V shed 1 base and J 4 bases; nucleotides not matched to a gene: 6. The CDR3 runs 14 residues. For the CDR3, the DNA is TGCAGCGTTGAAGGCGGACAGGGCCGATACGAGCAGTACTTC. Encoded protein: CSVEGGQGRYEQYF.

The chain joins TRBV30 to TRBJ2-3, with D uncertain. CDR1 and CDR2 (germline): GTSNPN, SVGIG (reference sequence). V was trimmed by 2 bases and J by 3 bases, leaving 3 bases between them. The CDR3 runs 11 residues. This CDR3 reads CAWSLTDTQYF. CDR3 nucleotide sequence: TGTGCCTGGAGTCTTACAGATACGCAGTATTTT.

In regard to this clone: Additional DNA sequences in this sample encode the identical CDR3. This chain joins TRBV6-5 and TRBJ1-1, with TRBD1 as a possible D gene (5 bases). Germline values: CDR1 MNHEY, CDR2 SVGAGI. CDR3 length equals 12 residues. V was clipped by 8 bases and J by 1 base, with 8 bases between them. For the CDR3, the DNA is TGTGCCAGCTCAACAGGGAACACTGAAGCTTTCTTT. Translating gives CASSTGNTEAFF.

J is TRBJ2-5 and V is TRBV4-2; 7 nucleotides match TRBD2. Germline V gene lookup returns CDR1 LGHNA and CDR2 YNFKEQ. The CDR3 runs 15 residues. Unmatched junction bases numbered 3, after V lost 1 base and J lost 1 base. CDR3 amino acids: CASSQAGGSQETQYF. CDR3 nucleotide sequence: TGTGCCAGCAGCCAAGCGGGAGGAAGCCAAGAGACCCAGTACTTC.

This CDR3 reads CASSSGTGVQPQHF. The CDR3 DNA is TGTGCCAGCAGCTCCGGGACAGGGGTTCAGCCCCAGCATTTT. V usage is TRBV5-6 and J usage is TRBJ1-5, with 10 bases identical to TRBD1. The CDR3 has 14 residues. Germline CDR1 reads SGHDT; CDR2 reads YYEEEE. V gave up 3 bases and J gave up 6 bases; unmatched junction bases: 3. Full variable domain (remainder filled in from reference TRBV5-6 and TRBJ1-5): DAGVTQSPTHLIKTRGQQVTLRCSPKSGHDTVSWYQQALGQGPQFIFQYYEEEERQRGNFPDRFSGHQFPNYSSELNVNALLLGDSALYLCASSSGTGVQPQHFGDGTRLSIL.

The chain combines TRBV27 with TRBJ2-2; possibly TRBD2 for D (5 bases). The CDR3 totals 14 residues. The germline gives CDR1 MNHEY, CDR2 SMNVEV (reference sequence). The V end lost 8 bases, the J end lost 4 bases, and 14 bases lay between the germline ends. In nucleotides, the CDR3 is TGTGCCAGCTCAGAGCTAGCAGTCACCGGGGAGCTGTTTTTT. Protein sequence: CASSELAVTGELFF.

V usage is TRBV6-5 and J usage is TRBJ2-2; D is ambiguous. The CDR3 consists of 11 residues. The germline V gene has CDR1 MNHEY and CDR2 SVGAGI. Trimming took off 6 bases at V and 8 bases at J, with 7 bases between the two ends. CDR3 residues: CASSRGGELFF. The CDR3 DNA follows: TGTGCCAGCAGCCGAGGTGGGGAGCTGTTTTTT.

This sequence joins TRBV6-5 and TRBJ2-7, with TRBD1 matching 7 bases. The J segment lost 5 bases and the V segment lost 5 bases, leaving 9 bases of the junction unmatched. The germline V gene has CDR1 MNHEY and CDR2 SVGAGI. The CDR3 is 14 amino acids. The CDR3: CASSPYRGLDEQYF. The DNA of the CDR3 is TGTGCCAGCAGTCCTTACAGGGGCTTAGACGAGCAGTACTTC.

This clone was picked up one time. This sequence joins TRBV11-1 and TRBJ1-3; D gene uncertain. Germline CDR1 and CDR2: SGHAT and FQDESV (reference sequence). This CDR3 comprises 13 residues. V lost 6 bases to trimming and J lost 0 bases, with 6 bases between them. CDR3 region: CASSRDSGNTIYF. CDR3 coding DNA: TGTGCCAGCAGTCGGGACTCTGGAAACACCATATATTTT.

The chain joins TRBV29-1 to TRBJ1-2, with D possibly matching TRBD1 (6 bases). CDR1 is SQVTM and CDR2 is ANQGSEA in the germline V gene. The CDR3 extends over 12 amino acids. Trimming shortened V by 8 bases and J by 1 base, and 11 bases separated the two germline ends. CDR3 DNA sequence: TGCAGCCTACAGGGAATTAACTATGGCTACACCTTC. Encoded protein: CSLQGINYGYTF.

This chain links TRBV21-1 with TRBJ1-1; the table's D gene call, TRBD1, was not cross checked with the DNA. TRBV21-1 is designated a pseudogene. The CDR3 sequence is 12 residues long. CDR3 DNA sequence: TGTGCCAGCAGGTGGGTCCCCAGGGCTGCTTTCTTT. Its protein product is CASRWVPRAAFF.

This chain links TRBV5-1 with TRBJ2-7; 7 bases fit TRBD1. V shed 0 bases, J shed 0 bases, and the junction held 0 bases outside the gene matches. Germline V gene data show CDR1 as SGHRS and CDR2 as YFSETQ. The CDR3 has 14 residues. CDR3 DNA sequence: TGCGCCAGCAGCTTGGGGGACAGCTCCTACGAGCAGTACTTC. The encoded protein is CASSLGDSSYEQYF.

Concerning this clone: Germline and junction disagree at one end, which may indicate a read error. The chain couples TRBV7-9 to TRBJ1-5; 10 bases map to TRBD1. This CDR3 region has 17 residues. CDR1 SEHNR and CDR2 FQNEAQ come from the germline V gene (reference sequence). The CDR3 nucleotides are TGCGCCGTCGTCAAGGACAGGGGGTTTAAGAGCAATCAGCCCCAGCATTTT. Amino acids: CAVVKDRGFKSNQPQHF.

CDR3 sequence: CASSQRQFSAEAFF. The CDR3 DNA follows: TGCGCCAGCAGCCAGCGACAGTTTTCGGCTGAAGCTTTCTTT. The chain is built from TRBV5-1 and TRBJ1-1; weak D call: TRBD1 (5 bases). Germline V CDR1 and CDR2: SGHRS, YFSETQ. The CDR3 length is 14 residues. V gave up 4 bases and J gave up 6 bases, with 16 bases separating them.

This clone has just a few counts. The rearrangement joins TRBV28 to TRBJ2-7; D unclear. CDR3 length: 12 residues. Germline lookup yields CDR1 MDHEN and CDR2 SYDVKM. V lost 6 bases, J lost 6 bases, and 12 bases lay in between. The CDR3 region is CASSPSIFEQYF. In DNA, the CDR3 is TGTGCCAGCAGCCCCTCTATATTCGAGCAGTACTTC.

J is TRBJ1-5 and V is TRBV19, with a possible D match to TRBD1 (5 bases). V lost 4 bases and J lost 1, with 8 bases in between. The CDR3 length is 14 residues. Per germline, CDR1 LNHDA and CDR2 SQIVND (reference sequence). For the CDR3, the DNA is TGTGCCAGTAGTAGGCAGGGAAGCAATCAGCCCCAGCATTTT. It yields the protein CASSRQGSNQPQHF.

The chain combines TRBV28 with TRBJ2-7; D is possibly TRBD1 (5 bases). The ends were cut back, 1 base at V and 0 bases at J, with 13 bases in the middle. Germline assignment: CDR1 MDHEN and CDR2 SYDVKM. The CDR3 is made up of 16 amino acids. CDR3 loop: CASSLYVRGNSYEQYF. The CDR3 DNA reads TGTGCCAGCAGTTTATATGTTAGGGGCAACTCCTACGAGCAGTACTTC.

V gene TRBV6-5 combines with J gene TRBJ2-3; no reliable D call. The CDR3 sequence is 13 residues long. Germline values: CDR1 MNHEY, CDR2 SVGAGI. The germline V and J ends were trimmed by 2 bases and 0 bases, with 3 bases remaining between them. CDR3 sequence: CASSYGSTDTQYF. CDR3 DNA sequence: TGTGCCAGCAGTTACGGCAGCACAGATACGCAGTATTTT.

This sequence joins TRBV7-7 and TRBJ2-1, with 11 bases aligning to TRBD2. With V trimmed by 3 bases and J by 7 bases, 2 bases remained unmatched. Germline lookup yields CDR1 SSHAT and CDR2 FNYEAQ (reference sequence). The CDR3 runs 14 residues. This chain's CDR3 is CASSFSGRGNEQFF. The CDR3 nucleotides are TGTGCCAGCAGCTTTAGCGGGAGGGGGAATGAGCAGTTCTTC.

The V and J genes are TRBV29-1 and TRBJ2-3; 11 positions match TRBD1. There are 13 residues in the CDR3. The V gene's germline CDR1 is SQVTM and CDR2 ANQGSEA. The V segment lost 6 bases and the J segment 4 bases; nucleotides outside the gene matches: 3. The CDR3 coding sequence is TGCAGCGTCGAGGGACAGGGGGCAGATACGCAGTATTTT. Protein product: CSVEGQGADTQYF.

This chain links TRBV27 with TRBJ1-2, with D unclear. V shed 11 bases and J shed 2 bases, with 12 bases lying between them. CDR1 is MNHEY and CDR2 is SMNVEV in the germline V gene (reference sequence). CDR3 length equals 12 residues. Here the CDR3 reads CAAYPLNYGYTF. CDR3 DNA: TGTGCCGCCTACCCGTTGAACTATGGCTACACCTTC.

The chain couples TRBV4-1 to TRBJ1-2; D ambiguous. Between the trimmed V and J ends, which lost 0 bases and 0 bases, there was a span of 8 bases. CDR3 size: 15 residues. The germline V gene has CDR1 MGHRA and CDR2 YSYEKL. The CDR3 DNA sequence: TGCGCCAGCAGCCAAGATCCCGGGACTAACTATGGCTACACCTTC. Protein sequence: CASSQDPGTNYGYTF.

The V gene is TRBV7-2, the J gene TRBJ2-1; 7 bases align to TRBD1. CDR3 length equals 15 residues. Germline CDR1 SGHTA, CDR2 FQGNSA. V shed 2 bases and J 7 bases; nucleotides not matched to a gene: 8. CDR3 DNA sequence: TGTGCCAGCAGCTTATTCCTGCAGGGGGTGAATGAGCAGTTCTTC. Protein: CASSLFLQGVNEQFF.

The chain uses TRBV6-6 and TRBJ2-3, with D unclear. Germline CDR1 and CDR2: MNHNY and SVGAGI (reference sequence). Trimming cost V 10 bases and J 4 bases, with 15 bases left between them. The CDR3 length is 13 residues. CDR3 sequence reads: CATARWAADTQYF. DNA for the CDR3: TGTGCCACCGCGAGATGGGCCGCAGATACGCAGTATTTT.

The CDR3 is CALRRGGSDTQYF. As DNA, the CDR3 is TGTGCCCTTCGGCGTGGGGGCAGTGATACGCAGTATTTT. This rearrangement joins TRBV5-4 to TRBJ2-3; D perhaps matches TRBD1 (6 bases). The ends were cut back, 10 bases at V and 6 bases at J, with 18 bases in the middle. Germline CDR1 reads SGHNT; CDR2 reads YYREEE (reference sequence). The CDR3 is 13 amino acids.

This rearrangement joins TRBV6-5 to TRBJ2-1; D perhaps matches TRBD2 (6 bases). Germline CDR1 is MNHEY and CDR2 is SVGAGI. The V end lost 1 base, the J end lost 7 bases, and 8 bases lay between the germline ends. There are 13 residues in the CDR3. The CDR3 is CASSYLADNEQFF. In DNA form, the CDR3 reads TGTGCCAGCAGTTACTTAGCGGATAATGAGCAGTTCTTC.

The chain carries TRBV18 and TRBJ2-3; TRBD2 aligns across 10 bases. The germline CDR1 and CDR2 sequences are KGHSH and LQKENI. This CDR3 spans 15 amino acids. V was pared by 3 bases and J by 3 bases, with 3 bases of the junction left unmatched. In DNA form, the CDR3 reads TGTGCCAGCTCACCGCTAGCGGGAGCGACAGATACGCAGTATTTT. This codes for CASSPLAGATDTQYF.